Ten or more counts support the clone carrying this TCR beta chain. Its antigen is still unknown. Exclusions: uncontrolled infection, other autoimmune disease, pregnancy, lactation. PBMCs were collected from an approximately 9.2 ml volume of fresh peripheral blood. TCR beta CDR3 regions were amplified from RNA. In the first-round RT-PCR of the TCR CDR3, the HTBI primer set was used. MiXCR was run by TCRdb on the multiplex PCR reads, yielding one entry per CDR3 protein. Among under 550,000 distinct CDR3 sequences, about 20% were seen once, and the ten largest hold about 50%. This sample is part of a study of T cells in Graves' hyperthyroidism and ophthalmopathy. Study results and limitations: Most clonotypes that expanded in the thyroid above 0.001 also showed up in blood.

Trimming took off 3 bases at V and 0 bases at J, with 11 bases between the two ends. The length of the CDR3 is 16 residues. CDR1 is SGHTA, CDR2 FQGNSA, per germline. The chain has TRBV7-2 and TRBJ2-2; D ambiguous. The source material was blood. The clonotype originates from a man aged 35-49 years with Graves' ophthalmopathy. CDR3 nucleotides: TGTGCCAGCAGCTTCCGGGCGGCAGCGAACACCGGGGAGCTGTTTTTT. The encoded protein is CASSFRAAANTGELFF.